The next 32 T cell receptor beta chains were all read from a single sample in a study of beta chain features in type 1 diabetes. Sequenced material consisted of expressed TCRB transcripts (all of the isolated RNA was reverse transcribed). The data were produced by immunoSEQ multiplex PCR, yet TCRdb's version contains in-frame clones alone and is incomplete. The repertoire holds more than 350,000 clones, over 9.5% seen once, with 0.045% to 0.05% in the top ten. The sequenced material came from naive CD4+ T cells from blood. The receptors here all came from a woman aged 18 to 35 in good health.

The chain joins TRBV7-9 to TRBJ1-2; D call uncertain. CDR1 is SEHNR, CDR2 FQNEAQ, per germline (reference sequence). The CDR3 runs to 13 residues. V lost 7 bases and J lost 8, with 17 bases in between. The CDR3 sequence: CASNPETEGGYTF. CDR3 sequence (DNA): TGTGCCAGCAATCCTGAGACTGAAGGGGGCTACACCTTC.

This clone was detected a few times. The CDR3 region has the DNA TGTGCCAGCAGTCTAGCGGCTCCGAGCTACAATGAGCAGTTCTTC. Its protein is CASSLAAPSYNEQFF. The chain couples TRBV6-6 to TRBJ2-1, with 7 nucleotides matching TRBD2. This CDR3 is 15 amino acids long. J gave up 3 bases and V 5 bases, and 7 bases lay outside the gene matches. Germline V gives CDR1 MNHNY, CDR2 SVGAGI (reference sequence).

The chain couples TRBV5-6 to TRBJ2-7; D remains unclear. V lost 2 bases, J lost 3 bases, and 9 bases lay in between. This CDR3 is built from 13 residues. The germline CDR1 and CDR2 sequences are SGHDT and YYEEEE. The chain's CDR3 is CASSFEESYEQYV. CDR3 in DNA: TGTGCCAGCAGCTTCGAAGAGAGCTACGAGCAGTACGTC.

This clone has only a few counts. J is TRBJ2-2 and V is TRBV4-3, with 10 bases matching TRBD2. The CDR3 totals 16 residues. Germline CDR1 LGHNA, CDR2 YSLEER. The V and J ends lost 0 bases and 4 bases, in that order; junction bases with no gene match: 2. CDR3 nucleotide sequence: TGCGCCAGCAGCCAAGAGCCTAGCGGGAGCACCGGGGAGCTGTTTTTT. This encodes CASSQEPSGSTGELFF.

The chain employs TRBV6-5 and TRBJ1-2, with D possibly being TRBD1 (6 bases). The CDR3 is 14 amino acids. In germline, CDR1 is MNHEY, CDR2 SVGAGI. Trimming took 5 bases from V and 0 from J, leaving 10 bases between them. In DNA, the CDR3 is TGTGCCAGCAGTCCACAGGGAACTAACTATGGCTACACCTTC. It specifies CASSPQGTNYGYTF.

This chain connects TRBV9 to TRBJ2-1; 9 nucleotides match TRBD1. Trimming at V came to 3 bases and at J to 13 bases, leaving 11 bases not matched to a gene. Germline V CDR1 and CDR2: SGDLS, YYNGEE. There are 14 residues in the CDR3. For the CDR3, the DNA is TGTGCCAGCAGCGCAGTATCTGGGACAGGGTATCAGTTCTTC. Translation: CASSAVSGTGYQFF. Together with reference TRBV9 and TRBJ2-1, the CDR3 gives the full variable domain: DSGVTQTPKHLITATGQRVTLRCSPRSGDLSVYWYQQSLDQGLQFLIQYYNGEERAKGNILERFSAQQFPDLHSELNLSSLELGDSALYFCASSAVSGTGYQFFGPGTRLTVL.

This chain joins TRBV4-3 and TRBJ2-2; 9 bases are a match to TRBD2. CDR1 is LGHNA and CDR2 is YSLEER in the germline V gene. Germline trimming cut 3 bases from V and 2 bases from J; bases unmatched to any gene: 4. There are 16 residues in the CDR3. This CDR3 is CASSQPSGVNTGELFF. CDR3 in DNA: TGCGCCAGCAGCCAGCCTAGCGGGGTTAACACCGGGGAGCTGTTTTTT.

This clone has more than one count but fewer than ten. The chain has TRBV29-1 and TRBJ1-3; D not resolved. Germline-derived CDR1 and CDR2 are SQVTM and ANQGSEA. Deletions cut 3 bases from V and 2 bases from J, with 11 bases between. The CDR3 is 14 amino acids. For the CDR3, the DNA is TGCAGCGTTGAGCCATATTCAGCTGGAAACACCATATATTTT. Protein sequence: CSVEPYSAGNTIYF.

V usage is TRBV5-1 and J usage is TRBJ1-4, with 9 bases matching TRBD1. V lost 4 bases and J lost 6; bases outside the gene matches: 7. Germline CDR1 and CDR2: SGHRS and YFSETQ. The CDR3 has 15 amino acids. The CDR3 sequence is CASSPTWDRDEKLFF. The DNA of the CDR3 is TGCGCCAGCAGCCCGACATGGGACAGGGATGAAAAACTGTTTTTT.

This clone was detected only a few times. The chain couples TRBV20-1 to TRBJ1-5, with D perhaps TRBD1 (6 bases). The V end was cut by 2 bases, the J end by 14 bases, with 13 bases between. Germline V gene sequence: CDR1 DFQATT, CDR2 SNEGSKA (reference sequence). The CDR3 is 11 amino acids. Written as DNA, the CDR3 is TGCAGTGCTAGACAACAGGGAATTAAGCATTTT. The encoded protein is CSARQQGIKHF.

J is TRBJ2-7 and V is TRBV6-1; D is perhaps TRBD1 or TRBD2 (5 bases each). Germline V gene lookup returns CDR1 MNHNS and CDR2 SASEGT. Trimming stripped 8 bases from V and 4 bases from J, with 12 bases between. CDR3 length equals 12 residues. Here the CDR3 reads CASRRDLYEQYV. Here the CDR3 DNA reads TGTGCCAGCCGCAGGGACCTATACGAGCAGTACGTC.

This clone came up once. The gene calls are TRBV5-6 and TRBJ2-5; D may correspond to TRBD1 or TRBD2 (5 bases each). Germline CDR1 SGHDT, CDR2 YYEEEE. The CDR3 spans 14 residues. V was shortened by 3 bases and J by 2 bases, with 11 bases between the two germline ends. The CDR3 is CASSWGGLQETQYF. For the CDR3, the DNA is TGTGCCAGCAGCTGGGGCGGACTTCAAGAGACCCAGTACTTC.

The gene calls are TRBV7-2 and TRBJ2-2; D unresolved. Germline-derived CDR1 and CDR2 are SGHTA and FQGNSA. Trimming stripped 3 bases from V and 4 bases from J, with 6 bases between. The CDR3 is 13 residues long. CDR3 nucleotides: TGTGCCAGCAGCTTGTACGCCACCGGGGAGCTGTTTTTT. This codes for CASSLYATGELFF.

This clone has a handful of counts. CDR3 DNA: TGTGCCAGCAGCGTAGGTTGGGGCAATCAGCCCCAGCATTTT. It yields the protein CASSVGWGNQPQHF. The rearrangement links TRBV9 to TRBJ1-5; no clear D. Trimming removed 0 bases from V and 2 bases from J, with 6 bases in between. The CDR3 consists of 14 residues. Germline-derived CDR1 and CDR2 are SGDLS and YYNGEE.

This clone was recorded a few times. The chain recombines TRBV19 with TRBJ2-4, with D possibly matching TRBD2 (6 bases). Trimming cost V 6 bases and J 6 bases, with 12 bases left between them. The germline gives CDR1 LNHDA, CDR2 SQIVND (reference sequence). The CDR3 covers 13 residues. The CDR3 loop is CASSAGGRNIQYF. In DNA form, the CDR3 reads TGTGCCAGTAGCGCCGGAGGGCGAAACATTCAGTACTTC. Full variable domain (missing parts from reference TRBV19 and TRBJ2-4): DGGITQSPKYLFRKEGQNVTLSCEQNLNHDAMYWYRQDPGQGLRLIYYSQIVNDFQKGDIAEGYSVSREKKESFPLTVTSAQKNPTAFYLCASSAGGRNIQYFGAGTRLSVL.

This clone was recorded a few times. The chain recombines TRBV7-9 with TRBJ2-2; tentative D call: TRBD1 (6 bases). The CDR3 consists of 16 residues. Trimming took off 5 bases at V and 4 bases at J, with 17 bases between the two ends. The germline V gene has CDR1 SEHNR and CDR2 FQNEAQ (reference sequence). The chain's CDR3 is CASSTRGHAGTGELFF. The CDR3 DNA sequence: TGTGCCAGCAGCACCCGGGGACACGCTGGCACCGGGGAGCTGTTTTTT. Drawing the rest from reference TRBV7-9 and TRBJ2-2, the complete variable domain is DTGVSQNPRHKITKRGQNVTFRCDPISEHNRLYWYRQTLGQGPEFLTYFQNEAQLEKSRLLSDRFSAERPKGSFSTLEIQRTEQGDSAMYLCASSTRGHAGTGELFFGEGSRLTVL.

The chain recombines TRBV18 with TRBJ2-1; 8 bases fit TRBD2. Germline V gene data show CDR1 as KGHSH and CDR2 as LQKENI. Losses at the gene ends were 3 bases for V and 4 bases for J; bases not matched to a gene: 14. This CDR3 spans 18 amino acids. CDR3 bases: TGTGCCAGCTCACCTCTGATTTCAGCGGGAGCGGGGTACAATGAGCAGTTCTTC. Its protein is CASSPLISAGAGYNEQFF.

This clone was seen a handful of times. The rearrangement uses TRBV30 and TRBJ1-1; a weak D match, TRBD1 (5 bases). The CDR3 totals 14 residues. Trimming took 4 bases from V and 2 from J, leaving 14 bases between them. Germline V gene sequence: CDR1 GTSNPN, CDR2 SVGIG (reference sequence). The CDR3 region is CAWTPGGFNTEAFF. Written as DNA, the CDR3 is TGTGCCTGGACTCCCGGGGGGTTTAACACTGAAGCTTTCTTT.

This clone was detected only once. V and J are TRBV7-8 and TRBJ1-6; D is unclear. This CDR3 is built from 12 residues. Germline CDR1 reads SGHVS; CDR2 reads FQNEAQ. V lost 2 bases and J lost 10, with 6 bases in between. The CDR3 loop is CASSLIGSPLHF. DNA for the CDR3: TGTGCCAGCAGCTTAATTGGCTCACCCCTCCACTTT.

V is TRBV29-1 and J is TRBJ2-6; D not resolved. The germline V gene encodes CDR1 SQVTM and CDR2 ANQGSEA. CDR3 length: 14 residues. V was trimmed by 4 bases and J by 2 bases, leaving 9 bases between them. Written as DNA, the CDR3 is TGCAGCGTTGTGACGGTAACTGGGGCCAACGTCCTGACTTTC. Amino acids: CSVVTVTGANVLTF.

This clone has just a few counts. J is TRBJ1-5 and V is TRBV28; D not resolved. This CDR3 has 14 amino acids. Germline V gives CDR1 MDHEN, CDR2 SYDVKM. The V end was cut by 4 bases, the J end by 5 bases, with 12 bases between. CDR3: CASSYRGRHQPQHF. DNA of the CDR3: TGTGCCAGCAGTTATCGTGGGCGGCATCAGCCCCAGCATTTT. The full variable domain, rest sourced from reference TRBV28 and TRBJ1-5, is DVKVTQSSRYLVKRTGEKVFLECVQDMDHENMFWYRQDPGLGLRLIYFSYDVKMKEKGDIPEGYSVSREKKERFSLILESASTNQTSMYLCASSYRGRHQPQHFGDGTRLSIL.

A remark on this clone: Other DNA sequences from this sample encode an identical CDR3 as well. J is TRBJ2-5 and V is TRBV7-8; the match to TRBD2 covers 7 bases. This CDR3 has 14 residues. V dropped 1 base and J dropped 4; count of bases not matched to a gene: 3. CDR1 and CDR2 (germline): SGHVS, FQNEAQ. CDR3 protein: CASSLVRGGETQYF. In nucleotides, the CDR3 is TGTGCCAGCAGCTTAGTACGCGGGGGAGAGACCCAGTACTTC. The full variable domain, in which reference TRBV7-8 and TRBJ2-5 provide the parts outside the CDR3, is GAGVSQSPRYKVAKRGQDVALRCDPISGHVSLFWYQQALGQGPEFLTYFQNEAQLDKSGLPSDRFFAERPEGSVSTLKIQRTQQEDSAVYLCASSLVRGGETQYFGPGTRLLVL.

This clone was picked up a small number of times. The J gene is TRBJ2-3, the V gene TRBV7-2; 7 nucleotides align to TRBD2. The germline gives CDR1 SGHTA, CDR2 FQGNSA. After removal of 2 bases from V and 4 bases from J, the junction contained 9 bases not matched to a gene. The length of the CDR3 is 16 residues. The CDR3, as DNA: TGTGCCAGCAGCTTATACCAGCGGGGCGTGTCAGATACGCAGTATTTT. It translates to CASSLYQRGVSDTQYF.

The rearrangement joins TRBV2 to TRBJ2-6; D perhaps matches TRBD1 (5 bases). From germline, CDR1 is SNHLY and CDR2 FYNNEI. This CDR3 comprises 13 residues. Between the trimmed V and J ends, which lost 7 bases and 1 base, there was a span of 5 bases. The CDR3 spells CASTGSGANVLTF. The CDR3 coding sequence is TGTGCCAGCACAGGGTCTGGGGCCAACGTCCTGACTTTC.

The genes are TRBV6-5 and TRBJ2-5, with D hard to call. The germline gives CDR1 MNHEY, CDR2 SVGAGI. CDR3 length: 14 residues. V lost 0 bases, J lost 4 bases, and 9 bases lay in between. The CDR3 sequence: CASSYSRTGETQYF. DNA for the CDR3: TGTGCCAGCAGTTACTCTAGGACGGGAGAGACCCAGTACTTC.

The chain has TRBV29-1 and TRBJ2-7; 10 bases are shared with TRBD1. The V gene's germline CDR1 is SQVTM and CDR2 ANQGSEA. The length of the CDR3 is 14 residues. V shed 7 bases and J 3 bases; nucleotides not matched to a gene: 9. This CDR3 reads CSARPGTGDYEQYF. In DNA, the CDR3 is TGCAGCGCGAGACCCGGGACAGGGGACTACGAGCAGTACTTC.

This chain links TRBV11-3 with TRBJ2-1; D perhaps matches TRBD1 (6 bases). V was cut by 5 bases and J by 6 bases, with 11 bases left in between. The CDR3 is 13 residues long. CDR1 SGHNT and CDR2 YENEEA come from the germline V gene. The CDR3 spells CASSLQGFNEQFF. Written as DNA, the CDR3 is TGTGCCAGCAGCCTACAGGGTTTCAATGAGCAGTTCTTC.

V and J are TRBV27 and TRBJ1-1, with TRBD1 identical over 7 bases. Germline trimming cut 5 bases from V and 6 bases from J; bases unmatched to any gene: 9. The CDR3 covers 14 residues. Germline CDR1 reads MNHEY; CDR2 reads SMNVEV (reference sequence). The chain's CDR3 is CASSPPGTDAEAFF. CDR3 coding DNA: TGTGCCAGCAGTCCCCCCGGGACAGATGCTGAAGCTTTCTTT.

The sample holds a few counts of this clone. The sample has other DNA sequences that encode this CDR3 too. The rearrangement joins TRBV18 to TRBJ2-1; D may be TRBD2 (6 bases). Germline loops: CDR1 KGHSH, CDR2 LQKENI. V lost 3 bases and J lost 0, with 9 bases in between. This CDR3 spans 15 amino acids. DNA of the CDR3: TGTGCCAGCTCACCTCTCGGGGGCTCCTACAATGAGCAGTTCTTC. Protein sequence: CASSPLGGSYNEQFF. The entire variable domain, with the rest obtained from reference TRBV18 and TRBJ2-1, is as follows: NAGVMQNPRHLVRRRGQEARLRCSPMKGHSHVYWYRQLPEEGLKFMVYLQKENIIDESGMPKERFSAEFPKEGPSILRIQQVVRGDSAAYFCASSPLGGSYNEQFFGPGTRLTVL.

Only a few counts were recorded for this clone. The CDR3 region has the DNA TGTGCCAGCCGGGACAGGGTAGTAGACACCATATATTTT. Residues: CASRDRVVDTIYF. V and J are TRBV25-1 and TRBJ1-3; TRBD1 aligns across 9 bases. The V and J ends lost 8 bases and 8 bases, in that order; junction bases with no gene match: 7. CDR3 length: 13 amino acids. Per germline, CDR1 MGHDK and CDR2 SYGVNS.

Concerning this clone itself: The sample has other DNA sequences that encode this CDR3 too. V usage is TRBV18 and J usage is TRBJ2-5; 9 nucleotides agree with TRBD2. Trimming cost V 1 base and J 3 bases; bases outside gene matches: 0. Germline CDR1 and CDR2: KGHSH and LQKENI. There are 14 residues in the CDR3. CDR3 bases: TGTGCCAGCTCACCACTAGCGGGGGAAGAGACCCAGTACTTC. This translates into CASSPLAGEETQYF.

This clone was counted only a few times. The V and J genes are TRBV30 and TRBJ2-7; tentative D call: TRBD2 (6 bases). Trimming cost V 8 bases and J 7 bases, with 21 bases left between them. Germline V lookup: CDR1 GTSNPN, CDR2 SVGIG (reference sequence). This CDR3 region has 13 residues. CDR3 sequence: CARSKGGDQEQYF. The CDR3 coding sequence is TGTGCCCGATCAAAGGGAGGCGATCAGGAGCAGTACTTC.